This TCR beta chain originates from a study of read filtering for tumor transcriptome and immune sequencing. Study at large: 8 or 9 patients were R-ISS I, roughly 17 were R-ISS II, 6 or 7 were R-ISS III.

Molecular barcoded adaptors covering alpha/delta and beta/gamma chains were used on 400 to 450 ng RNA. TCRdb re-called the reads through MiXCR, storing one row per CDR3 protein. The repertoire has 43,000 or so distinct CDR3 sequences, roughly 12% of them found once; the top ten carry approximately 15%. Germline CDR1 and CDR2: GTSNPN and SVGIG (reference sequence). This CDR3 has 13 residues. The ends lost 2 bases at V and 2 bases at J; junction bases unmatched: 2. In this sample, this clonotype turned up many times. No antigen is known for it. Findings and limits, study-wide: Even smaller IR-seq throughput identified most shared clonotypes. Sorted CD138-negative bone marrow cells were not purified T cells.

This TCR derives from a donor over 35 with multiple myeloma. Sequenced: a population of CD138-negative cells sorted from bone marrow. This chain connects TRBV30 to TRBJ1-2; 7 nucleotides match TRBD1. CDR3 coding DNA: TGTGCCTGGAGTATGGACAGGAACTATGGCTACACCTTC. Translation: CAWSMDRNYGYTF. Full variable domain (remainder filled in from reference TRBV30 and TRBJ1-2): SQTIHQWPATLVQPVGSPLSLECTVEGTSNPNLYWYRQAAGRGLQLLFYSVGIGQISSEVPQNLSASRPQDRQFILSSKKLLLSDSGFYLCAWSMDRNYGYTFGSGTRLTVV.